The clone carrying this T cell receptor beta chain was picked up a small number of times. Its target is not known. V lost 1 base, J lost 6 bases, and 2 bases stayed unmatched. The germline gives CDR1 DFQATT, CDR2 SNEGSKA (reference sequence). The CDR3 spans 13 residues. These data belong to a study of T cells in Graves' hyperthyroidism and ophthalmopathy. Background on the study: At initial diagnosis, before any treatment had begun, peripheral blood was obtained.

Broader study findings: The blood repertoire included most of the expanded thyroid clonotypes above 0.001. From stable hyperthyroidism, ophthalmopathy was separated by a 13 V-J model.

RNA transcripts yielded amplified TCR beta CDR3 regions. HTBI primers were employed in a first-round RT-PCR of the TCR CDR3. TCRdb fed the multiplex PCR reads into MiXCR, producing one record per CDR3 protein. The table shows hundreds of thousands of distinct CDR3 sequences, with around 13% occurring only once. This sequence was found in a woman aged 45-65 years with Graves' ophthalmopathy. The rearrangement uses TRBV20-1 and TRBJ2-4; 8 bases match TRBD1. Specimen: blood. In DNA form, the CDR3 reads TGCAGTGCTAGAGGGACAGGGATAAACATTCAGTACTTC. Translating it yields CSARGTGINIQYF.